The T cell receptor (beta chain) described here comes from a study of cytomegalovirus exposure and HLA in healthy donors. PCR amplification relied on 60 Vbeta primers (plus 13 Jbeta primers). Authors' data handling: Approximately 10 million shared chains were among about 80 million unique TCR beta chains counted in a later analysis. Sequencing was performed with immunoSEQ multiplex PCR; in TCRdb, only in-frame clones are kept and a portion is missing. V and J calls and clone size are as listed in that table; D and trimming were resolved from the DNA. The sample carries 70,000 to 80,000 clones, more than 75% recorded once. V was clipped by 0 bases and J by 2 bases, with 13 bases between them. The CDR3 has 17 residues. Germline assignment: CDR1 MNHEY and CDR2 SMNVEV (reference sequence). Study results and limitations: Most TCRs appeared rarely, but some public TCRs recurred in many donors. Segments of the TCR beta V type were, in most cases, productive about 87% or about 30% of the time in an earlier analysis. Most of the CMV-associated TCR beta chains (in a later analysis) appeared to be HLA-restricted.

On this clone: The antigen is undetermined.

This chain connects TRBV27 to TRBJ2-2; D not certain. Sequencing was carried out using PBMCs. The receptor comes from a man aged 18 to 29 in good health and CMV-seronegative. CDR3 region: CASSLSGLGANTGELFF. The DNA of the CDR3 is TGTGCCAGCAGTTTATCGGGTCTAGGTGCCAACACCGGGGAGCTGTTTTTT.